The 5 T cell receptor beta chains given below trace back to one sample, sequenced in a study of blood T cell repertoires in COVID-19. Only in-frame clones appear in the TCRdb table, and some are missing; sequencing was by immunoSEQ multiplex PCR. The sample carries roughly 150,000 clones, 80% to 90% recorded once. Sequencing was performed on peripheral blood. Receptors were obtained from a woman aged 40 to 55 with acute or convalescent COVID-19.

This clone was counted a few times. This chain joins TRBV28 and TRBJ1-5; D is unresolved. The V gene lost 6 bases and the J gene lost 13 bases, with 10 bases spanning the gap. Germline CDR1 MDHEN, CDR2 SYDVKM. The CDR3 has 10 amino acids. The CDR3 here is CASSGRKQHF. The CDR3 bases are TGTGCCAGCAGCGGGAGGAAACAGCATTTT.

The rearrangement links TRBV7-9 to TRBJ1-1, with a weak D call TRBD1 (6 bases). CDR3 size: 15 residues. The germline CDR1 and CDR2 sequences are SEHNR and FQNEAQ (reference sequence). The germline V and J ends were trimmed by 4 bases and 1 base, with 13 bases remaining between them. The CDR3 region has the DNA TGTGCCAGCAGCTCCCCCGGACAGAGGAACACTGAAGCTTTCTTT. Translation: CASSSPGQRNTEAFF.

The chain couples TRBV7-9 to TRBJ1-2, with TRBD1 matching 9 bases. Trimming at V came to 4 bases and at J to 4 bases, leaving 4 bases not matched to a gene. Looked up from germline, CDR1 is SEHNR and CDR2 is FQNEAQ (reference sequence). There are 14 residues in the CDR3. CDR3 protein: CASSSATGGYGYTF. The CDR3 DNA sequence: TGTGCCAGCAGCTCGGCGACAGGGGGCTATGGCTACACCTTC.

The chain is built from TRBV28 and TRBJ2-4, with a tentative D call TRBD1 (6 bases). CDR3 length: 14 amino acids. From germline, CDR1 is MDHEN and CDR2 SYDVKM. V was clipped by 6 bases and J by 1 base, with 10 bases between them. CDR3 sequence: CASRAGVAKNIQYF. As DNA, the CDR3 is TGTGCCAGCAGGGCAGGGGTTGCCAAAAACATTCAGTACTTC.

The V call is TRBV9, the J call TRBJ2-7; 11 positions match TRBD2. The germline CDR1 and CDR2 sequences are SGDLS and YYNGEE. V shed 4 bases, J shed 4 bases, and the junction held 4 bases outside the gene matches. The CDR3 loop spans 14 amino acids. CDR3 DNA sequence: TGTGCCAGCAGCCTAGCGGGAGGCGTATACGAGCAGTACTTC. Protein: CASSLAGGVYEQYF.